A selection of T cell receptor beta chains follows, all from one sample in a study of response to subunit inactivated influenza vaccine. A single record per CDR3 protein comes from TCRdb applying MiXCR to the RT-PCR reads. The table has a few hundred thousand distinct CDR3 sequences, about 20% seen once. Source: PBMCs from blood, taken around 22 months after vaccination. The receptors stem from a man aged 50 to 69 who received an inactivated influenza vaccine. Each CDR3 is given with its conserved first and last residue. A D gene is named only where the DNA matches it firmly. Size tells how often a clone was seen (once, few, many) or the class of an expanded clone, and some rows leave it out.

v_gene	abundance	j_gene	d_gene	CDR3nt	CDR3aa
TRBV6-5	.	TRBJ2-3	TRBD2	TGTGCCAGCAGTTACCCCGGGACTAGCGGGAGCCCAGATACGCAGTATTTT	CASSYPGTSGSPDTQYF
TRBV5-1	many	TRBJ1-1	TRBD1	TGCGCCAGCAGCTTTGGGGGGACAGGGGGATATGAAGCTTTCTTT	CASSFGGTGGYEAFF
TRBV9	.	TRBJ2-2	TRBD2	TGTGCCAGCAGCGTAGGTGGGAGGGACACCGGGGAGCTGTTTTTT	CASSVGGRDTGELFF
TRBV10-3	.	TRBJ2-7	.	TGTGCCATCGGGCAAGGCTACGAGCAGTACTTC	CAIGQGYEQYF
TRBV20-1	.	TRBJ1-1	TRBD1	TGCAGTGCTAGAGATCTATTACGGGACAGCTGGATGAACACTGAAGCTTTCTTT	CSARDLLRDSWMNTEAFF
TRBV11-2	.	TRBJ2-4	.	TGTGCCAGCAGCTTAGGAGTGAACGGACCCAAAAACATTCAGTACTTC	CASSLGVNGPKNIQYF
TRBV20-1	.	TRBJ2-7	TRBD1	TGCAGTGCCACAATGACAGGGGAATACTACGAGCAGTACTTC	CSATMTGEYYEQYF
TRBV27	few	TRBJ1-2	.	TGTGCCAGCGCCCAACAGGAAAACTATGGCTACACCTTC	CASAQQENYGYTF
TRBV7-9	.	TRBJ2-2	.	TGTGCCAGCAGCCTCCCGACCGGGGCGCTGTTTTTT	CASSLPTGALFF
TRBV20-1	.	TRBJ2-7	.	TGCAGTGCTAGAGATCCCCAGGGTGGCCACGAGCAGTACTTC	CSARDPQGGHEQYF
TRBV7-2	.	TRBJ2-7	TRBD2	TGTGCCAGCAGCACAGAAATAGCGGGGGGTCGTTACGAGCAGTACTTC	CASSTEIAGGRYEQYF
TRBV12-3/TRBV12-4	.	TRBJ2-1	TRBD2	TGTGCCAGCACCCGTCTGAGCGGGGGGGCAAATGAGCAGTTCTTC	CASTRLSGGANEQFF
TRBV18	.	TRBJ2-6	.	TGTGCCAGCCGGACAGTCTCCTTCTCTGGGGCCAACGTCCTGACTTTC	CASRTVSFSGANVLTF
TRBV7-2	.	TRBJ2-2	.	TGTGCCAGCAGCCCGCCGGGACAAGGGAACACCGGGGAGCTGTTTTTT	CASSPPGQGNTGELFF
TRBV20-1	many	TRBJ1-3	.	TGCAGTGCTCAAGCAAGGAACTCTGGAAACACCATATATTTT	CSAQARNSGNTIYF
TRBV13	.	TRBJ2-7	TRBD2	TGTGCCAGCAGCACAGGGACTAGCGGGGATCTATCCTACGAGCAGTACTTC	CASSTGTSGDLSYEQYF
TRBV10-3	.	TRBJ2-2	.	TGTGCCATCAGTAAACAGACCGGAAATTTCGGGGAGCTGTTTTTT	CAISKQTGNFGELFF
TRBV12-3/TRBV12-4	.	TRBJ2-3	TRBD2	TGTGCCAGCAGTTTAGATCTAGCGGTGGCAGATACGCAGTATTTT	CASSLDLAVADTQYF
TRBV4-1	.	TRBJ2-1	.	TGCGCCAGCAGCCAACAGGTGCTGGGTTTTAATGAGCAGTTCTTC	CASSQQVLGFNEQFF
TRBV6-5	few	TRBJ2-7	.	TGTGCCAGCAAAGGGGGAAGCTACGAGCAGTACTTC	CASKGGSYEQYF
TRBV2	.	TRBJ2-7	.	TGTGCCAGCAGTCGGGGAAGTACTGGCGAGCAGTACTTC	CASSRGSTGEQYF
TRBV29-1	.	TRBJ1-3	.	TGCAGCGTTGATACACCGGGAAACACCATATATTTT	CSVDTPGNTIYF
TRBV28	.	TRBJ2-5	.	TGTGCCAGCAGTTTCGTAAGGTTGGGCACCCAGTACTTC	CASSFVRLGTQYF
TRBV28	few	TRBJ2-1	.	TGTGCCAGCAGTTTATTTGACTTCTCCAATGAGCAGTTCTTC	CASSLFDFSNEQFF
TRBV6-2/TRBV6-3	few	TRBJ2-3	.	TGTGCCAGCAGGGTCCCGGGCGGGTTCCCAGATACGCAGTATTTT	CASRVPGGFPDTQYF
TRBV7-2	.	TRBJ2-1	.	TGTGCCAGCAGCTTTAGGGCAGTTTACAATGAGCAGTTCTTC	CASSFRAVYNEQFF
TRBV6-1	.	TRBJ2-1	.	TGTGCCAGCAGGGGAGGCAATGAGCAGTTCTTC	CASRGGNEQFF
TRBV7-9	.	TRBJ1-1	.	TGTGCCAGCAGCTTAGGGGACATATACACTGAAGCTTTCTTT	CASSLGDIYTEAFF
TRBV7-9	many	TRBJ1-1	.	TGTGCCAGCAGCTTAGTGGAGGGGGGGAACACTGAAGCTTTCTTT	CASSLVEGGNTEAFF
TRBV29-1	.	TRBJ2-1	.	TGCAGCGTTGATGGTCACAATGAGCAGTTCTTC	CSVDGHNEQFF
TRBV27	.	TRBJ2-4	TRBD1	TGTGCCAGCAGTGCCGGGACAGGGGGCGCATCCAAAAACATTCAGTACTTC	CASSAGTGGASKNIQYF
TRBV10-3	few	TRBJ1-1	.	TGTGCCATCAGGGACCTGAACACTGAAGCTTTCTTT	CAIRDLNTEAFF
TRBV18	many	TRBJ1-5	.	TGTGCCAGCTCAGAGGCGGGGAATCAGCCCCAGCATTTT	CASSEAGNQPQHF
TRBV29-1	few	TRBJ1-1	TRBD1	TGCAGCGTTGAAACCGGGACAGCGAACACTGAAGCTTTCTTT	CSVETGTANTEAFF
TRBV20-1	.	TRBJ1-4	TRBD1	TGCAGTGCTAGGACAGGGGTTAATGAAAAACTGTTTTTT	CSARTGVNEKLFF
TRBV5-1	few	TRBJ1-1	.	TGCGCCAGCAGCTTGGAAAACAGATTGAACACTGAAGCTTTCTTT	CASSLENRLNTEAFF
TRBV7-6	.	TRBJ1-6	.	TGTGCCAGCAGCTTACGTGTGCAGGGTGGTAATTCACCCCTCCACTTT	CASSLRVQGGNSPLHF
TRBV5-1	.	TRBJ2-5	.	TGCGCCAGCAGCCCAGGCGGGGGACAACAAGAGACCCAGTACTTC	CASSPGGGQQETQYF
TRBV11-2	many	TRBJ1-1	.	TGTGCCAGCAGCCCACAGTGGGGCCTGGAGGACACTGAAGCTTTCTTT	CASSPQWGLEDTEAFF
TRBV6-1	few	TRBJ2-5	TRBD1	TGTGCCAGCAGACCACAGGGGGCGCAACGAGAGACCCAGTACTTC	CASRPQGAQRETQYF
TRBV4-3	few	TRBJ2-1	.	TGCGCCAGCAGCCAGGCATCGGGGGACAGCGTGTTCTTC	CASSQASGDSVFF
TRBV18	.	TRBJ2-1	.	TGTGCCAGCTCAACAACAGGGTACAATGAGCAGTTCTTC	CASSTTGYNEQFF
TRBV6-2/TRBV6-3	few	TRBJ2-5	.	TGTGCCAGCGCAGGGGAAGGTCCAAACTTC	CASAGEGPNF
TRBV14	.	TRBJ1-2	.	TGTGCCAGCAGCCCCACCCTGAGTGGCTATGGCTACACCTTC	CASSPTLSGYGYTF
TRBV25-1	many	TRBJ1-2	.	TGTGCCAGCAGTGAAGTAGGGCACGCGGGCGGCTACACCTTC	CASSEVGHAGGYTF
TRBV6-1	.	TRBJ1-6	.	TGTGCCAGCAATCAAGGGACGGGTGGTTCACCCCTCCACTTT	CASNQGTGGSPLHF
TRBV27	.	TRBJ2-1	TRBD2	TGTGCCAGCAGTCCCGGGACTAGATCAGTTCAGGAGCAGTTCTTC	CASSPGTRSVQEQFF
TRBV19	few	TRBJ1-6	TRBD1	TGTGCCAGTAGTACGACCGGGACAGGATCTTCACCCCTCCACTTT	CASSTTGTGSSPLHF
TRBV20-1	many	TRBJ2-5	TRBD1	TGCAGTGCTAGAGACGGACAGGGGGCTGTGGAGACCCAGTACTTC	CSARDGQGAVETQYF
TRBV20-1	few	TRBJ2-3	TRBD1	TGCAGTGCTGAAACCGGGACAGGGGGTACAGATACGCAGTATTTT	CSAETGTGGTDTQYF